This T cell receptor (beta chain) was captured by sequencing in a study of cytomegalovirus exposure and HLA in healthy donors. Whole-study findings and limits: Cytomegalovirus-associated TCR beta chains were listed, numbering some 180.

The PCR ran on 60 Vbeta and 13 Jbeta primers. The repertoire was sequenced with immunoSEQ multiplex PCR; TCRdb's copy has only in-frame clones and lacks some. The sample yields 150,000 to 200,000 clones, 76% seen once. The table lists this clone with a count of one. Its antigen remains unknown. J was trimmed by 6 bases and V by 6 bases; bases with no gene match: 8. The CDR3 consists of 14 residues. Germline CDR1 KGHSH, CDR2 LQKENI. Sequenced input: PBMCs. The V and J genes are TRBV18 and TRBJ1-5, with TRBD1 matching 7 bases. The origin of this receptor is a male donor in good health and CMV-seronegative. The CDR3 is CASSLTGRLQPQHF. DNA for the CDR3: TGTGCCAGCTCGCTGACAGGGCGTCTTCAGCCCCAGCATTTT.